The source of this T cell receptor beta chain is a study of OX40 agonist ivuxolimab in advanced cancers. About the full investigation: Ivuxolimab was a fully human IgG2 agonistic monoclonal antibody targeting the costimulatory receptor OX40 (CD134). Intravenous ivuxolimab was administered to patients every 2 weeks at six dose levels: 0.01, 0.1, 0.3, 1.5, 3 and 10 mg/kg. Of the 50 to 55 dose-escalation patients, hepatocellular carcinoma was present in 19, melanoma in some 15, renal cell carcinoma in 9 and head and neck cancer in 9. A male proportion of 82.7% and a mean age of roughly 55 years, ranging from 23 to 79, were recorded for the dose-escalation cohort. Patients were allowed to have had prior anti-PD-1, anti-PD-L1 or anti-CTLA-4 therapy, and more than 35% of the dose-escalation patients had been treated with checkpoint inhibitors. Partial responses occurred in three dose-escalation patients: two with cutaneous melanoma and one with hepatocellular carcinoma. Peripheral TCRbeta sequencing was intended to test whether TCR sequence diversity was altered and clonal T-cell expansion was caused by ivuxolimab. The monotherapy dose-escalation portion (N ≈ 55 patients) of the phase I ivuxolimab trial is reported in the paper. On the study overall, not on this receptor specifically: Low levels of normalized T-cell clonal expansion were also seen in some patients who did not respond. The antigen specificity of the peripheral T cells that underwent clonal expansion was not determined. At doses from 0.1 to 3.0 mg/kg, clonal expansion was seen in both CD4+ and CD8+ blood T cells between baseline and week 6. After ivuxolimab, more expanded clones were found on average in CD8+ T cells than in CD4+ T cells. In partial responders in the 0.1-3.0 mg/kg groups, normalized peripheral clonal expansion was found to be among the lowest, especially among CD8+ T cells.

Patients with a history of autoimmune disease or receiving systemic immunosuppression were excluded from the trial. Peripheral blood for TCR sequencing was collected from all dose cohorts at baseline, on cycle 4 day 1, and on cycle 7 day 1. Samples were obtained from an open-label, multicenter, first-in-human phase I dose-escalation trial of ivuxolimab. Adults with locally advanced or metastatic head and neck squamous cell, hepatocellular, melanoma or renal cell carcinoma were enrolled in the trial. Before TCR sequencing, CD4+ T cells and CD8+ T cells from peripheral blood were sorted into separate populations. With respect to this clone: Its antigen is still unknown. Within one base of it there is no much larger clone, and no base qualities were kept.

Genomic DNA was extracted from sorted cells for sequencing of the TCRbeta CDR3 region. The immunoSEQ Assay was used for sequencing of TCRbeta CDR3 regions. The table was pulled from immuneACCESS by TCRdb, which kept in-frame rearrangements only. Such tables lose some clones; where checked, under half of the loss comes from unresolved V genes, and the rest has no known cause. The sample table lists about 76,000 clones, over 75% of them with a count of one. About 0.6% of the sample is in the top ten clones. The germline V and J ends show losses of 2 bases and 2 bases respectively, and no gene match explains 8 bases of the junction. Including the terminal cysteine and phenylalanine, the CDR3 comprises 17 residues. Only the CDR3 DNA stays, 51 bases, in frame from base 1. CDR1 and CDR2 (SGHVS, FQNEAQ) derive from the germline V gene.

This specimen consisted of CD4+ or CD8+ T cells sorted from blood, obtained in a trial of the OX40 agonist ivuxolimab. This receptor was obtained from an adult with an advanced solid tumor such as melanoma, head and neck, liver or kidney cancer. Here the chain combines TRBV7-8 and TRBJ2-1; 8 bases in the junction line up with TRBD2. The sequenced DNA is TGTGCCAGCAGCTTACGTCCCCGCGGGGGGCCCTACAATGAGCAGTTCTTC. Translated, it reads CASSLRPRGGPYNEQFF.